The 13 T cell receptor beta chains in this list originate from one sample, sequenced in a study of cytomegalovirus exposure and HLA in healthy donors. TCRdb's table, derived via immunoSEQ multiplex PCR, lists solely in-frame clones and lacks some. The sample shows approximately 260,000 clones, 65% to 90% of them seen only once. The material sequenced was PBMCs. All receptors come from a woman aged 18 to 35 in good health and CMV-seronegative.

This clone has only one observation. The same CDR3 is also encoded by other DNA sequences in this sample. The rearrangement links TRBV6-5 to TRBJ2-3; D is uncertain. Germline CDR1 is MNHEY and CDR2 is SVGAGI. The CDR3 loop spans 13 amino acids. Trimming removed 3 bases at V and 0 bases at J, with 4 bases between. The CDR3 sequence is CASSYLSTDTQYF. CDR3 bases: TGTGCCAGCAGTTATTTAAGCACAGATACGCAGTATTTT.

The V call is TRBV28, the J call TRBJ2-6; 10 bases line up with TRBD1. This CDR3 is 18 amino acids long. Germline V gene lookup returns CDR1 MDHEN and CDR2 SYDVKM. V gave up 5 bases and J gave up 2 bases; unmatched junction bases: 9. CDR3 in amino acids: CASSPRPGTGAGANVLTF. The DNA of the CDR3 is TGTGCCAGCAGTCCCCGTCCCGGGACAGGGGCTGGGGCCAACGTCCTGACTTTC.

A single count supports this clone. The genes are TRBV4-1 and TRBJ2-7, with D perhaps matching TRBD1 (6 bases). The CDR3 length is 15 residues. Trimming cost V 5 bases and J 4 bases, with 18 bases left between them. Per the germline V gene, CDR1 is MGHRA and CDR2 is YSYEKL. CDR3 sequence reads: CASSRGDIYFYEQYF. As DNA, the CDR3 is TGCGCCAGCAGCAGAGGGGACATTTACTTTTACGAGCAGTACTTC.

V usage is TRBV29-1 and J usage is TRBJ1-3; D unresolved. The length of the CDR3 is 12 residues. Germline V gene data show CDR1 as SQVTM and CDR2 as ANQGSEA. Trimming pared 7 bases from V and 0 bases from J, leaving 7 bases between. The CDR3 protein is CSAYFSGNTIYF. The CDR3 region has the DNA TGCAGCGCTTACTTCTCTGGAAACACCATATATTTT.

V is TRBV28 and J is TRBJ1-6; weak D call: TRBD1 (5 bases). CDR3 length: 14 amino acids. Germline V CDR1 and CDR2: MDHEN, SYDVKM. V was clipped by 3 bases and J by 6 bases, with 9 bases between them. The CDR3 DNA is TGTGCCAGCAGTTTGGGGCGGACTAATTCACCCCTCCACTTT. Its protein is CASSLGRTNSPLHF.

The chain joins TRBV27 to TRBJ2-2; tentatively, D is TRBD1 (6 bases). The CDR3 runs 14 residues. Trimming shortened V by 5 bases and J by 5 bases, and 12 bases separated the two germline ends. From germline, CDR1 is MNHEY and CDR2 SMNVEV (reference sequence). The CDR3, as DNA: TGTGCCAGCAGTCCAGGGGTAGTAACCGGGGAGCTGTTTTTT. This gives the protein CASSPGVVTGELFF.

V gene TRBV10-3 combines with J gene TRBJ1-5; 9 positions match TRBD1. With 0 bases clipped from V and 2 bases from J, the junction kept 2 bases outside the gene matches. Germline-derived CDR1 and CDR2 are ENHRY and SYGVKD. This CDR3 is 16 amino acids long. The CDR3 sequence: CAISESGQGGNQPQHF. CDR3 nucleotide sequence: TGTGCCATCAGTGAGTCGGGACAGGGAGGCAATCAGCCCCAGCATTTT.

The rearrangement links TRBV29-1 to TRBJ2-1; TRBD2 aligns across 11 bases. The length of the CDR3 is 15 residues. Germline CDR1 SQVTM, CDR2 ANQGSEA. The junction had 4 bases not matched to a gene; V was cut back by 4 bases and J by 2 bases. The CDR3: CSVGRGLAAYNEQFF. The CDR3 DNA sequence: TGCAGCGTTGGGCGGGGACTAGCGGCCTACAATGAGCAGTTCTTC.

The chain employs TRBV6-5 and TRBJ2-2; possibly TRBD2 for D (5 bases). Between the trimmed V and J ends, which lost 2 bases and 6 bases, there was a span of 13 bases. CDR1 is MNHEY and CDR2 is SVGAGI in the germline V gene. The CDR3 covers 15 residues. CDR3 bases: TGTGCCAGCAGTTACCGGGGTACGGGTTCCGGGGAGCTGTTTTTT. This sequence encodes CASSYRGTGSGELFF.

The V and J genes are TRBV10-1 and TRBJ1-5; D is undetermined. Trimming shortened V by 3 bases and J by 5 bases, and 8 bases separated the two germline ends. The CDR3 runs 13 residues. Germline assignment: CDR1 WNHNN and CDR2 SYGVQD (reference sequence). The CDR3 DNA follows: TGCGCCAGCAGTGAAGGAGGGTATCAGCCCCAGCATTTT. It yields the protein CASSEGGYQPQHF.

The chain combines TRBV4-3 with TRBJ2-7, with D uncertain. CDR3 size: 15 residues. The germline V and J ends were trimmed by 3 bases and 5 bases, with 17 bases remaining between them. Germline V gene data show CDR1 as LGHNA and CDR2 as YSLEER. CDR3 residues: CASSQETFLGNEQYF. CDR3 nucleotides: TGCGCCAGCAGCCAGGAAACATTCCTAGGCAACGAGCAGTACTTC.

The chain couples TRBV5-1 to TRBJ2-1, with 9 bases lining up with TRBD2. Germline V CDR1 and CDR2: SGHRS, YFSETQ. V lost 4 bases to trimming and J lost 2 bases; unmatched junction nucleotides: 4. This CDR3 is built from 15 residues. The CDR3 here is CASSRTSETYNEQFF. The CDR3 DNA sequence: TGCGCCAGCAGCCGGACTAGCGAGACCTACAATGAGCAGTTCTTC.

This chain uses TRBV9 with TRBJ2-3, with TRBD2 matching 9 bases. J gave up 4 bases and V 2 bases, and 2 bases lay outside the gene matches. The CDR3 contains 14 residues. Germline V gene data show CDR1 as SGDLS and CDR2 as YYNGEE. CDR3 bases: TGTGCCAGCAGCGTGAGCGGGGGGTCAGATACGCAGTATTTT. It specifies CASSVSGGSDTQYF.